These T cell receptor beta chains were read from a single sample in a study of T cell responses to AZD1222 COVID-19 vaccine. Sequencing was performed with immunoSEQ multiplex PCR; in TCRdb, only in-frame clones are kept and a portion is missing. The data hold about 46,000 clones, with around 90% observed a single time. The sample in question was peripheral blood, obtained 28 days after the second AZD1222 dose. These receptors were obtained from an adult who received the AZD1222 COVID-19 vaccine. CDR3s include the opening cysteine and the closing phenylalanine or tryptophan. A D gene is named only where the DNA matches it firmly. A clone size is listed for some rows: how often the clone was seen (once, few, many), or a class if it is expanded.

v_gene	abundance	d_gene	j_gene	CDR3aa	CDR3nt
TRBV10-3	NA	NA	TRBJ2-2	CAISEFSANTGELFF	TGTGCCATCAGTGAGTTTAGCGCGAACACCGGGGAGCTGTTTTTT
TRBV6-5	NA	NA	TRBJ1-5	CASSYELNQPQHF	TGTGCCAGCAGTTACGAGTTAAATCAGCCCCAGCATTTT
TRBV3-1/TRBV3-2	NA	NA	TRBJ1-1	CASSQFRGRSLF	NA
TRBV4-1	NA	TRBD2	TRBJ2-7	CASSQGEGSAYEQYF	TGCGCCAGCAGCCAAGGGGAGGGTTCAGCCTACGAGCAGTACTTC
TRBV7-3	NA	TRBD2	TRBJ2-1	CASSSRLAGVNEQFF	TGTGCCAGCAGCTCAAGACTAGCGGGAGTTAATGAGCAGTTCTTC
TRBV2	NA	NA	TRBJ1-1	CATPITDTEAFF	TGTGCCACCCCAATTACAGACACTGAAGCTTTCTTT
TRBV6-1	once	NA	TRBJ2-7	CASSEPRGRDFRDEQYF	TGTGCCAGCAGTGAACCGAGGGGGAGGGACTTTCGGGACGAGCAGTACTTC
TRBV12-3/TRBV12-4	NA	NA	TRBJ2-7	CASRLQGTDEQYF	TGTGCCAGCAGGTTACAGGGTACGGACGAGCAGTACTTC
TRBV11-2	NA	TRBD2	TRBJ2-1	CASTERWTSGGSYNEQFF	TGTGCCAGCACCGAACGCTGGACTAGCGGGGGTTCCTACAATGAGCAGTTCTTC
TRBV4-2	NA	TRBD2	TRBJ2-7	CASSQVNGRASYEQYF	TGTGCCAGCAGCCAAGTGAACGGGAGGGCTTCCTACGAGCAGTACTTC
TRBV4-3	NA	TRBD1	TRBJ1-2	CASSQDGPGGIDGYTF	TGCGCCAGCAGCCAAGATGGTCCAGGGGGTATCGATGGCTACACCTTC
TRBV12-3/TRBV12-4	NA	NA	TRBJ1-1	CASSRTEAFF	TGTGCCAGCAGTCGGACTGAAGCTTTCTTT
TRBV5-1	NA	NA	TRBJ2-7	CASSPNPGRSYEQYF	TGCGCCAGCAGCCCGAACCCCGGCAGGAGCTACGAGCAGTACTTC
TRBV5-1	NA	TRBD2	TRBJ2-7	CASSLAGTSEYEQYF	TGCGCCAGCAGCTTGGCCGGGACTAGCGAATACGAGCAGTACTTC
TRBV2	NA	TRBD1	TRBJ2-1	CASSAQGYNEQFF	TGTGCCAGCAGTGCACAGGGGTACAATGAGCAGTTCTTC
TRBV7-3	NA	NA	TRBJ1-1	CASSLQVNTEAFF	TGTGCCAGCAGCCTACAGGTGAACACTGAAGCTTTCTTT
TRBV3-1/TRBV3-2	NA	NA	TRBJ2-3	CASSPLATDTQYF	TGTGCCAGCAGCCCTCTAGCAACAGATACGCAGTATTTT
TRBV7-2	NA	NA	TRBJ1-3	CASSLGGAAGNTIYF	TGTGCCAGCAGCTTAGGAGGGGCCGCTGGAAACACCATATATTTT
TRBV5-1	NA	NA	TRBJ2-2	CASSFRTDTGELFF	TGCGCCAGCAGCTTCCGTACGGACACCGGGGAGCTGTTTTTT
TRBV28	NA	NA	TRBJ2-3	CASSLFLAAGRTDTQYF	TGTGCCAGCAGTTTATTTCTTGCGGCAGGGCGGACAGATACGCAGTATTTT
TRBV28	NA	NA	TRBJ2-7	CASSSTLSWESSYEQYF	TGTGCCAGCAGTTCCACGCTTAGTTGGGAGAGCTCCTACGAGCAGTACTTC
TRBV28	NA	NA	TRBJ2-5	CASSLVETRETQYF	TGTGCCAGCAGTTTAGTAGAGACGAGAGAGACCCAGTACTTC
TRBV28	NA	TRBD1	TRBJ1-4	CATGTGGVGEKLFF	TGTGCCACCGGGACAGGGGGCGTCGGTGAAAAACTGTTTTTT
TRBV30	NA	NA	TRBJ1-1	CASDGPLNTEAFF	TGTGCCTCCGACGGACCGCTGAACACTGAAGCTTTCTTT
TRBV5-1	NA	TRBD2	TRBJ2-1	CASSTLAGAYNEQFF	TGCGCCAGCAGCACCCTAGCGGGGGCCTACAATGAGCAGTTCTTC
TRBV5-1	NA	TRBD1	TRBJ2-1	CASSRQPGTGYDNEQFF	TGCGCCAGCAGCAGGCAACCGGGGACAGGGTATGACAATGAGCAGTTCTTC
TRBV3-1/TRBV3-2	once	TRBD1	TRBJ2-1	CASSLQGRSEQFF	TGTGCCAGCAGCCTACAGGGGAGAAGTGAGCAGTTCTTC
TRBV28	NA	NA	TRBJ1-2	CASSLQGTYGYTF	TGTGCCAGCAGTTTACAGGGTACCTATGGCTACACCTTC
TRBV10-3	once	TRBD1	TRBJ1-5	CAIRGTGDEPQHF	TGTGCCATCAGGGGGACAGGGGATGAGCCCCAGCATTTT
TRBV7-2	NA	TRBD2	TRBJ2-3	CASDSGITDTQYF	TGTGCCAGCGATAGCGGGATCACAGATACGCAGTATTTT
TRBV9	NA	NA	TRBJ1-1	CASSVTPQNTEAFF	TGTGCCAGCAGCGTGACGCCTCAGAACACTGAAGCTTTCTTT
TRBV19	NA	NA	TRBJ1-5	CASSDGRIYSNQPQHF	TGTGCCAGTAGTGACGGACGGATCTATAGCAATCAGCCCCAGCATTTT
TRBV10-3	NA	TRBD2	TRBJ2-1	CASRLAVYNEQFF	TGTGCCAGTAGACTAGCAGTTTACAATGAGCAGTTCTTC
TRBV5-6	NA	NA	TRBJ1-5	CASSLGAGAGQPQHF	TGTGCCAGCAGCTTGGGTGCCGGAGCTGGTCAGCCCCAGCATTTT
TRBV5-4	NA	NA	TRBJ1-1	CASSLAYLGSTEAFF	TGTGCCAGCAGCTTGGCGTATTTAGGTAGCACTGAAGCTTTCTTT
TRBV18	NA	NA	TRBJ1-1	CASSQTTGSEAFF	TGTGCCAGCTCACAAACTACAGGGTCTGAAGCTTTCTTT
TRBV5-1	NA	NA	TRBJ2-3	CASSPQGSTDTQYF	TGCGCCAGCAGTCCCCAGGGGAGCACAGATACGCAGTATTTT
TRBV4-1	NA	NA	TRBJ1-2	CASSPRTGGSYTF	TGCGCCAGCAGCCCCCGGACGGGCGGGAGCTACACCTTC
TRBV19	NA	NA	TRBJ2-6	CASSIFVSGANVLTF	TGTGCCAGTAGTATTTTTGTCTCTGGGGCCAACGTCCTGACTTTC
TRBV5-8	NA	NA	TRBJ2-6	CASSSGVWANVLTF	TGTGCCAGCAGCTCTGGCGTATGGGCCAACGTCCTGACTTTC
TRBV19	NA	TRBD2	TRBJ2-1	CASRTTGTSGRYNEQFF	TGTGCCAGTAGAACTACCGGGACTAGCGGGAGATACAATGAGCAGTTCTTC
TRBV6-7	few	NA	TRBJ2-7	CASGYEQYF	TGTGCCAGCGGCTACGAGCAGTACTTC
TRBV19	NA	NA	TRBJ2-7	CASSIVWGTIGEQYF	TGTGCCAGTAGTATAGTATGGGGGACAATTGGGGAGCAGTACTTC
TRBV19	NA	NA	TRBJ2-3	CASSNVISSTDTQYF	TGTGCCAGTAGCAATGTAATCTCGAGCACAGATACGCAGTATTTT
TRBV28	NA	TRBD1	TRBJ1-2	CASSQGANPDYGYTF	TGTGCCAGCAGTCAGGGGGCCAACCCAGACTATGGCTACACCTTC
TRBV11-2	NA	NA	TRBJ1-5	CASSLQGLRDQPQHF	TGTGCCAGCAGCTTACAGGGTTTGAGGGATCAGCCCCAGCATTTT
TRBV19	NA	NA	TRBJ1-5	CASSQPAPNQPQHF	TGTGCCAGTAGTCAGCCAGCGCCGAATCAGCCCCAGCATTTT
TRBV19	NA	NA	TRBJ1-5	CASSVYSGGGQPQHF	TGTGCCAGTAGCGTATACTCGGGAGGCGGTCAGCCCCAGCATTTT
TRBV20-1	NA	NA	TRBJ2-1	CSAYRNYEQFF	TGCAGTGCTTACAGGAATTATGAGCAGTTCTTC
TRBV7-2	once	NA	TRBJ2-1	CASSLGVANYNEQFF	TGTGCCAGCAGCCTCGGGGTAGCGAACTACAATGAGCAGTTCTTC